The sequence of this T cell receptor (beta chain) was determined in a study of blood T cell repertoires in COVID-19. Study context: COVID-19 samples, acute and convalescent, were from the United States, Italy and Spain. From T cells, B-cell-depleted T cells, or PBMCs came the material, which was cDNA or gDNA.

The CDR3 spans 15 residues. Germline values: CDR1 SGHTA, CDR2 FQGNSA. Trimming took off 1 base at V and 2 bases at J, with 10 bases between the two ends. In the original workflow: Cell counts per sample came from amplifying reference gene primers. Sequencing used immunoSEQ multiplex PCR; TCRdb keeps in-frame clones, though not all of them. The V and J calls and clone size were taken over from that table, and D and trimming were inferred from the DNA. The table shows around 40,000 clones, with almost 85% occurring only once. V is TRBV7-2 and J is TRBJ2-3; D unclear. The clonotype was recovered from a human donor in a cohort sampled during active COVID-19. The sample was peripheral blood. As DNA, the CDR3 is TGTGCCAGCAGCTTAGGCTATCTAGACACAGATACGCAGTATTTT. The encoded protein is CASSLGYLDTDTQYF.